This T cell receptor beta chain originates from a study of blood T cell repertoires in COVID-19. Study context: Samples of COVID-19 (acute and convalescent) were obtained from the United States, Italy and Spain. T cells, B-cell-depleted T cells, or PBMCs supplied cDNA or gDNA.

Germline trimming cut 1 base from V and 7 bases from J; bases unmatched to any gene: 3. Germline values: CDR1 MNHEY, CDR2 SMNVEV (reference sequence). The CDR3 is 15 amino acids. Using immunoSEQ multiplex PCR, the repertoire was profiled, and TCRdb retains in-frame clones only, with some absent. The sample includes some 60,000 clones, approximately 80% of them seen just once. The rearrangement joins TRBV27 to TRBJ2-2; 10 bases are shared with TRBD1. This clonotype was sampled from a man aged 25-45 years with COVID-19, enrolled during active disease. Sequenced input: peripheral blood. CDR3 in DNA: TGTGCCAGCAGTTTATGGACAGGGGGTGGCGGGGAGCTGTTTTTT. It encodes CASSLWTGGGGELFF.